These 10 T cell receptor beta chains came from one sample sequenced in a study of blood T cell repertoires in COVID-19. Clones were read by immunoSEQ multiplex PCR, and TCRdb kept only the in-frame ones, dropping some. The sample includes about 64,000 clones, 80% to 90% of them seen just once. Material: peripheral blood. The receptors here all came from a man aged 40-55 years with acute or convalescent COVID-19.

The chain is built from TRBV6-5 and TRBJ1-1; D is undetermined. The V gene lost 4 bases and the J gene lost 7 bases, with 10 bases spanning the gap. Germline loops: CDR1 MNHEY, CDR2 SVGAGI. This CDR3 spans 12 amino acids. CDR3 loop: CASSSSPGEAFF. The CDR3 nucleotides read TGTGCCAGCAGTTCGTCCCCGGGTGAAGCTTTCTTT.

The chain uses TRBV15 and TRBJ2-1; 8 nucleotides agree with TRBD2. The CDR3 is made up of 15 amino acids. V shed 5 bases and J 1 base; nucleotides not matched to a gene: 4. Germline CDR1 is LNHNV and CDR2 is YYDKDF (reference sequence). The CDR3 nucleotides are TGTGCCACCAGCGGCGGGGGGCGGTCCTACAATGAGCAGTTCTTC. Translation: CATSGGGRSYNEQFF.

As for this clone: This specimen includes other DNA sequences encoding the same CDR3. The V and J genes are TRBV4-1 and TRBJ1-2; D is undetermined. Trimming cost V 1 base and J 2 bases, with 8 bases left between them. The CDR3 runs 14 residues. Germline V lookup: CDR1 MGHRA, CDR2 YSYEKL. In DNA, the CDR3 is TGCGCCAGCAGCCAAGTGGGAGGGAACTATGGCTACACCTTC. It translates to CASSQVGGNYGYTF.

The CDR3 sequence is CASSQYGTGFYNEQFF. CDR3 nucleotides: TGTGCCAGCAGCCAGTACGGGACAGGGTTCTACAATGAGCAGTTCTTC. The chain recombines TRBV5-5 with TRBJ2-1; 9 bases fit TRBD1. Germline CDR1 reads SGHKS; CDR2 reads YYEKEE (reference sequence). With 4 bases clipped from V and 3 bases from J, the junction kept 8 bases outside the gene matches. This CDR3 comprises 16 residues.

The V and J genes are TRBV30 and TRBJ1-2; 7 bases fit TRBD1. The CDR3 sequence is 12 residues long. The germline CDR1 and CDR2 sequences are GTSNPN and SVGIG (reference sequence). Trimming took 2 bases from V and 10 from J; bases not matched to a gene: 7. The CDR3 DNA follows: TGTGCCTGGAGTCCGCAGGGGACAGACTACACCTTC. It codes for CAWSPQGTDYTF.

V is TRBV4-2 and J is TRBJ1-2, with D perhaps matching TRBD1 (6 bases). The V gene's germline CDR1 is LGHNA and CDR2 YNFKEQ. V was pared by 1 base and J by 3 bases, with 12 bases between. The CDR3 sequence is 15 residues long. For the CDR3, the DNA is TGTGCCAGCAGCCAAGGTCACAGGGCTGACTATGGCTACACCTTC. This sequence encodes CASSQGHRADYGYTF.

The chain is built from TRBV9 and TRBJ2-3; 9 bases fit TRBD2. CDR1 is SGDLS and CDR2 is YYNGEE in the germline V gene. This CDR3 region has 16 residues. V lost 0 bases and J lost 2; bases outside the gene matches: 4. CDR3 sequence: CASSVAAGGPTDTQYF. The CDR3 DNA is TGTGCCAGCAGCGTAGCAGCGGGGGGTCCCACAGATACGCAGTATTTT.

This chain connects TRBV7-2 to TRBJ2-4; D possibly corresponds to TRBD2 (5 bases). The germline V gene encodes CDR1 SGHTA and CDR2 FQGNSA. CDR3 size: 15 residues. V shed 8 bases and J shed 0 bases, with 14 bases lying between them. The CDR3 sequence is CASLRRLEAKNIQYF. CDR3 nucleotides: TGTGCCAGCCTCAGGAGGCTGGAAGCCAAAAACATTCAGTACTTC.

The V gene is TRBV2, the J gene TRBJ2-5, with D unresolved. The V and J ends lost 2 bases and 2 bases respectively, with 6 bases between them. The CDR3 sequence is 13 residues long. The germline CDR1 and CDR2 sequences are SNHLY and FYNNEI. The CDR3 loop reads CASSEQVQETQYF. The CDR3 nucleotides read TGTGCCAGCAGTGAACAGGTACAAGAGACCCAGTACTTC.

J is TRBJ1-3 and V is TRBV9; D not certain. CDR3 size: 13 residues. Germline V gene data show CDR1 as SGDLS and CDR2 as YYNGEE. V was cut by 3 bases and J by 7 bases, with 11 bases left in between. The CDR3 sequence: CASSERPGNTIYF. In DNA form, the CDR3 reads TGTGCCAGCAGCGAGAGACCCGGGAACACCATATATTTT.